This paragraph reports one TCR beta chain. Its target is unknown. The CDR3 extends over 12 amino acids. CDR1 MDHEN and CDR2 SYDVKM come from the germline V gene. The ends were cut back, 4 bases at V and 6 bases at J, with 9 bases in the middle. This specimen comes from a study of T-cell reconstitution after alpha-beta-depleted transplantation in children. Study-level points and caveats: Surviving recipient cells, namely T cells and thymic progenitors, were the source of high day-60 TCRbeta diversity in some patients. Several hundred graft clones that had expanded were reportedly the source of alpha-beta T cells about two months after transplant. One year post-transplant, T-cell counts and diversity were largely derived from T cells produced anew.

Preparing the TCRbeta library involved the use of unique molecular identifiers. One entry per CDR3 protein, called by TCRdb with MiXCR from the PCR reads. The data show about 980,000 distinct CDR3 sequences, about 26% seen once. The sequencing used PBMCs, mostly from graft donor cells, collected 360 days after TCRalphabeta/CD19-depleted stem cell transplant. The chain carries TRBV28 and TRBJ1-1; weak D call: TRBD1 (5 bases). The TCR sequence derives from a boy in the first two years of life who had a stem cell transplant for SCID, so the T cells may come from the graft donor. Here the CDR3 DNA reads TGTGCCAGCAGTTCCCGGGGGTCTGAAGCTTTCTTT. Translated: CASSSRGSEAFF.